This T cell receptor (beta chain) was sequenced for a study of response to subunit inactivated influenza vaccine. Study-level findings and limits: The authors put forward the suggestion that each seasonal influenza vaccination may bring in only a limited number of new T cells.

TCRdb re-called the RT-PCR reads with MiXCR, one entry per CDR3 protein. The sample includes about 240,000 distinct CDR3 sequences, 9% to 15% of them seen just once. This CDR3 is built from 15 residues. J lost 7 bases, V lost 1 base, and 5 bases had no gene match. CDR1 and CDR2 from the germline V gene are SGHKS and YYEKEE (reference sequence). This clonotype was picked up many times. Its antigen is not known. The chain carries TRBV5-5 and TRBJ2-1; 10 nucleotides line up with TRBD2. This clonotype was sampled from a man aged 50-59 years who received an inactivated influenza vaccine. The source material was non-naive T cells sorted from PBMCs, sampled 14 days before vaccination. Here the CDR3 reads CASSLLAGVGNEQFF. The CDR3 bases are TGTGCCAGCAGCTTGCTAGCGGGAGTGGGGAATGAGCAGTTCTTC.